This TCR beta chain is drawn from a study of post-analysis software for immune sequencing data. Regarding the study as a whole: Among four or five TRBV segments more frequent in patients than controls were TRBV5-6, TRBV5-1 and TRBV20-1. Controls significantly exceeded multiple sclerosis patients in normalized Chao1 diversity.

Prepared libraries of TCR beta cDNA carried unique molecular identifiers. TCRdb ran MiXCR on the PCR reads and lists one entry per CDR3 protein. This sample carries 450,000 or so distinct CDR3 sequences, roughly 45% of them seen once, and the ten largest clones take over 10%. V was shortened by 4 bases and J by 1 base, with 9 bases between the two germline ends. CDR1 SGHRS and CDR2 YFSETQ come from the germline V gene. This CDR3 has 15 residues. A remark on this clonotype: Its target is not known.

The TCR was taken from a girl aged 10-17 years with multiple sclerosis. The sequenced sample consisted of blood. The chain links TRBV5-1 to TRBJ2-6, with TRBD2 as a possible D gene (5 bases). This CDR3 reads CASSPPGSGANVLTF. The CDR3 coding sequence is TGCGCCAGCAGCCCCCCGGGATCTGGGGCCAACGTCCTGACTTTC.